These T cell receptor beta chains were read from a single sample in a study of CD8 T cells in Susac syndrome. TCRdb passed the immunoSEQ multiplex PCR reads through MiXCR, listing each CDR3 protein once. The sample shows 250,000 to 300,000 distinct CDR3 sequences, roughly 81% of them seen only once. The sample comprised CD8+ T cells from PBMCs. The receptors were sampled from a human donor with multiple sclerosis. Each CDR3 is given with its conserved first and last residue. Each record gives: J gene, D gene, V gene, clone size, CDR3 DNA, CDR3 protein. D genes are given only for firm matches. Clone size, where shown, is once, few, many, or a class for clones that have expanded.

j_gene: TRBJ2-7
d_gene: .
v_gene: TRBV23-1
abundance: once
CDR3nt: TGCGCCAGCAGTCAATCAGGCCTACCCATCTCCTACGAGCAGTACTTC
CDR3aa: CASSQSGLPISYEQYF

j_gene: TRBJ2-7
d_gene: TRBD1
v_gene: TRBV2
abundance: few
CDR3nt: TGTGCCAGCAGCGATTCCATCCCGGGACAGGAAGGATACGAGCAGTACTTC
CDR3aa: CASSDSIPGQEGYEQYF

j_gene: TRBJ2-5
d_gene: TRBD2
v_gene: TRBV4-1
abundance: .
CDR3nt: TGCGCCAGCAGTCCAACACCGGGACTAGCGGTACAAGAGACCCAGTACTTC
CDR3aa: CASSPTPGLAVQETQYF

j_gene: TRBJ1-2
d_gene: .
v_gene: TRBV6-5
abundance: .
CDR3nt: TGTGCCAGCAGTTACGGAGGGGAGAATGGCTACACCTTC
CDR3aa: CASSYGGENGYTF

j_gene: TRBJ1-4
d_gene: .
v_gene: TRBV20-1
abundance: .
CDR3nt: TGCAGTGCTAGATTGGGGGCCGCTTTGAATGAAAAACTGTTTTTT
CDR3aa: CSARLGAALNEKLFF

j_gene: TRBJ1-2
d_gene: .
v_gene: TRBV12-3/TRBV12-4
abundance: .
CDR3nt: TGTGCCAGCAGTTTACTGGTGACAGGTCATGGCTACACCTTC
CDR3aa: CASSLLVTGHGYTF

j_gene: TRBJ2-1
d_gene: .
v_gene: TRBV10-3
abundance: .
CDR3nt: TGTGCCATCAGTGAGGGGGACTCCAACATGGAGCAGTTCTTC
CDR3aa: CAISEGDSNMEQFF

j_gene: TRBJ2-7
d_gene: .
v_gene: TRBV9
abundance: once
CDR3nt: TGTGCCAGCAGCAAGGGGGGGGCCTCGGCCTACGAGCAGTACTTC
CDR3aa: CASSKGGASAYEQYF

j_gene: TRBJ2-7
d_gene: TRBD2
v_gene: TRBV6-5
abundance: .
CDR3nt: TGTGCCAGCAGTTATTCTAGCGGCTCTTCCGAGCAGTACTTC
CDR3aa: CASSYSSGSSEQYF

j_gene: TRBJ2-7
d_gene: .
v_gene: TRBV4-3
abundance: .
CDR3nt: TGCGCCAGCAGCCAAGATTGGAAAGGGGCCGGGTACGAGCAGTACTTC
CDR3aa: CASSQDWKGAGYEQYF

j_gene: TRBJ2-4
d_gene: TRBD1
v_gene: TRBV7-9
abundance: .
CDR3nt: TGTGCCAGCAGCTTCGTGGACAGGGGCAGGGATCCCAAAAACATTCAGTACTTC
CDR3aa: CASSFVDRGRDPKNIQYF

j_gene: TRBJ2-7
d_gene: .
v_gene: TRBV27
abundance: .
CDR3nt: TGTGCCAGCAGTTTAACCGTAACCTACGAGCAGTACTTC
CDR3aa: CASSLTVTYEQYF

j_gene: TRBJ2-1
d_gene: .
v_gene: TRBV25-1
abundance: .
CDR3nt: TGTGCCAGCAGTGAAGGGCTAGCGCCTTACAATGAGCAGTTCTTC
CDR3aa: CASSEGLAPYNEQFF

j_gene: TRBJ1-4
d_gene: .
v_gene: TRBV5-5
abundance: .
CDR3nt: TGTGCCAGCAGCTTGGCTCTAAGGAGGGGGGATGAAAAACTGTTTTTT
CDR3aa: CASSLALRRGDEKLFF

j_gene: TRBJ2-1
d_gene: TRBD1
v_gene: TRBV27
abundance: .
CDR3nt: TGTGCCAGCAGACAGTATGGGACAGGCTACAATGAGCAGTTCTTC
CDR3aa: CASRQYGTGYNEQFF

j_gene: TRBJ2-1
d_gene: TRBD2
v_gene: TRBV9
abundance: .
CDR3nt: TGTGCCAGCAGCGCCCAGCGGGAGGGCCAGGGTTTAAATGAGCAGTTCTTC
CDR3aa: CASSAQREGQGLNEQFF

j_gene: TRBJ2-3
d_gene: .
v_gene: TRBV5-4
abundance: .
CDR3nt: TGTGCCAGCAGCTTGTTTGTGACCATTAGCACAGATACGCAGTATTTT
CDR3aa: CASSLFVTISTDTQYF

j_gene: TRBJ2-2
d_gene: TRBD1
v_gene: TRBV20-1
abundance: .
CDR3nt: TGCAGTGCTGGCCGGGACAGGGTTGATAGGACCGGGGAGCTGTTTTTT
CDR3aa: CSAGRDRVDRTGELFF

j_gene: TRBJ2-2
d_gene: .
v_gene: TRBV29-1
abundance: .
CDR3nt: TGCAGCGTTGACAGTGCCGGGGAGCTGTTTTTT
CDR3aa: CSVDSAGELFF

j_gene: TRBJ1-2
d_gene: .
v_gene: TRBV27
abundance: few
CDR3nt: TGTGCCAGCAGTTCAACCGGGAACTATGGCTACACCTTC
CDR3aa: CASSSTGNYGYTF

j_gene: TRBJ2-7
d_gene: .
v_gene: TRBV29-1
abundance: .
CDR3nt: TGCAGCGTTGGGTTAAGGCGTGAGCAGTACTTC
CDR3aa: CSVGLRREQYF

j_gene: TRBJ1-2
d_gene: .
v_gene: TRBV7-6
abundance: .
CDR3nt: TGTGCCAGCAGCTTAACTCAGGGGACTGTCTATGGCTACACCTTC
CDR3aa: CASSLTQGTVYGYTF

j_gene: TRBJ1-6
d_gene: .
v_gene: TRBV6-1
abundance: once
CDR3nt: TGTGCCAGCAGTAGCCGGGAAAACTATAATTCACCCCTCCACTTT
CDR3aa: CASSSRENYNSPLHF

j_gene: TRBJ2-5
d_gene: TRBD2
v_gene: TRBV5-1
abundance: .
CDR3nt: TGCGCCAGCAGACACCCGGATAGCGGGCCGAAAGAGACCCAGTACTTC
CDR3aa: CASRHPDSGPKETQYF

j_gene: TRBJ1-2
d_gene: .
v_gene: TRBV20-1
abundance: .
CDR3nt: TGCAGTGCAACCACTATTTCCCCGTCAGGCCCTGACTATGGCTACACCTTC
CDR3aa: CSATTISPSGPDYGYTF

j_gene: TRBJ1-2
d_gene: TRBD1
v_gene: TRBV7-9
abundance: .
CDR3nt: TGTGCCAGCAGCGGGACAGGGCTTAACTATGGCTACACCTTC
CDR3aa: CASSGTGLNYGYTF

j_gene: TRBJ2-1
d_gene: TRBD2
v_gene: TRBV12-5
abundance: .
CDR3nt: TGTGCTAGTGGTTTGCCTAGCGGGAGGTCCTACAATGAGCAGTTCTTC
CDR3aa: CASGLPSGRSYNEQFF

j_gene: TRBJ2-7
d_gene: TRBD1
v_gene: TRBV20-1
abundance: .
CDR3nt: TGCAGTGCTGCGAACGGACAGGGGGTAACCTACGAGCAGTACTTC
CDR3aa: CSAANGQGVTYEQYF

j_gene: TRBJ2-7
d_gene: .
v_gene: TRBV28
abundance: .
CDR3nt: TGTGCCAGCAGTTTGAACAGGAGAAGGGCGGGACGCTTCTACGAGCAGTACTTC
CDR3aa: CASSLNRRRAGRFYEQYF

j_gene: TRBJ2-7
d_gene: .
v_gene: TRBV9
abundance: .
CDR3nt: TGTGCCAGCAGCGCGTCCTCAGGGGTCGAGCAGTACTTC
CDR3aa: CASSASSGVEQYF

j_gene: TRBJ2-7
d_gene: TRBD1
v_gene: TRBV12-3/TRBV12-4
abundance: .
CDR3nt: TGTGCCAGCAGTGGAACCGGGACAGGCAACAGCGAGCAGTACTTC
CDR3aa: CASSGTGTGNSEQYF

j_gene: TRBJ2-7
d_gene: .
v_gene: TRBV7-9
abundance: .
CDR3nt: TGTGCCAGCAGCTCCCCCGGGGTAGCCCCCTACGAGCAGTACTTC
CDR3aa: CASSSPGVAPYEQYF

j_gene: TRBJ1-3
d_gene: TRBD1
v_gene: TRBV28
abundance: .
CDR3nt: TGTGCCAGCAGTTCCGCAGGGGGCTCTGGAAACACCATATATTTT
CDR3aa: CASSSAGGSGNTIYF

j_gene: TRBJ2-2
d_gene: TRBD2
v_gene: TRBV6-1
abundance: .
CDR3nt: TGTGCCAGCAGCCCGGGACTAGCGGGAGGGCCCGGCGGGGAGCTGTTTTTT
CDR3aa: CASSPGLAGGPGGELFF

j_gene: TRBJ2-3
d_gene: .
v_gene: TRBV7-2
abundance: .
CDR3nt: TGTGCCAGCAGTTTCCGGGACACATACACAGATACGCAGTATTTT
CDR3aa: CASSFRDTYTDTQYF

j_gene: TRBJ2-1
d_gene: TRBD2
v_gene: TRBV9
abundance: .
CDR3nt: TGTGCCAGCAGCGTAAACGGGAGGGGACACAATGAGCAGTTCTTC
CDR3aa: CASSVNGRGHNEQFF

j_gene: TRBJ2-7
d_gene: .
v_gene: TRBV27
abundance: once
CDR3nt: TGTGCCAGCAGTTGGGTTGCCACCTACGAGCAGTACTTC
CDR3aa: CASSWVATYEQYF

j_gene: TRBJ2-1
d_gene: .
v_gene: TRBV27
abundance: .
CDR3nt: TGTGCCAGCAGGGTAATAGTTGGGAACGGTGAGCAGTTCTTC
CDR3aa: CASRVIVGNGEQFF

j_gene: TRBJ2-3
d_gene: .
v_gene: TRBV5-1
abundance: .
CDR3nt: TGCGCCAGCAGCTCAGCTATAGCGCTCTCCACAGATACGCAGTATTTT
CDR3aa: CASSSAIALSTDTQYF

j_gene: TRBJ2-1
d_gene: TRBD2
v_gene: TRBV7-9
abundance: .
CDR3nt: TGTGCCAGCAGCTACACCGGACTAGCGGGAGGGCCCTATGAGCAGTTCTTC
CDR3aa: CASSYTGLAGGPYEQFF

j_gene: TRBJ1-2
d_gene: .
v_gene: TRBV19
abundance: .
CDR3nt: TGTGCCAGTAGTACGACAGGAATTTATGGCTACACCTTC
CDR3aa: CASSTTGIYGYTF